Following are 12 T cell receptor beta chains from one sample sequenced in a study of response to subunit inactivated influenza vaccine (dated by TCRdb to the late 2010s). Library generation was performed with RT-PCR. Data came from an Illumina HiSeq 2500. TCRdb reran the public reads through fastp at Q25 and MiXCR, keeping productive beta chains. Each entry is one CDR3 protein sequence, shown with its most common DNA and genes. This sample gives about 780,000 distinct CDR3 sequences in total; under 20% of them show up just once. Jointly, the top ten make up approximately 11% of the sample. The sequenced sample was PBMCs from blood, obtained around 5 days after vaccination. These receptors all come from a man aged 45 to 65 who received an inactivated influenza vaccine. Donor details come from another sample of the same person, matched by shared clones.

This clonotype was recorded a few times. The V and J genes are TRBV4-2 and TRBJ2-7; no clear D gene. The CDR3 loop spans 15 amino acids. Germline CDR1 and CDR2: LGHNA and YNFKEQ. Trimming cost V 0 bases and J 3 bases, with 12 bases left between them. CDR3 sequence (DNA): TGTGCCAGCAGCCAAGATCTATTTTTGGACTACGAGCAGTACTTC. Residues: CASSQDLFLDYEQYF.

This clonotype came up a few times. This chain uses TRBV7-6 with TRBJ2-1; D not certain. The CDR3 loop spans 14 amino acids. With 0 bases removed from V and 7 bases from J, the gap between germline ends came to 10 bases. The germline V gene has CDR1 SGHVS and CDR2 FNYEAQ. DNA of the CDR3: TGTGCCAGCAGCTTAGCAGGGCCAGTGAATGAGCAGTTCTTC. Its protein is CASSLAGPVNEQFF. The full variable domain, rest sourced from reference TRBV7-6 and TRBJ2-1, is GAGVSQSPRYKVTKRGQDVALRCDPISGHVSLYWYRQALGQGPEFLTYFNYEAQQDKSGLPNDRFSAERPEGSISTLTIQRTEQRDSAMYRCASSLAGPVNEQFFGPGTRLTVL.

V is TRBV7-2 and J is TRBJ1-4; D possibly corresponds to TRBD1 (5 bases). Trimming removed 5 bases from V and 8 bases from J, with 12 bases in between. CDR3 length: 13 residues. Germline V gene lookup returns CDR1 SGHTA and CDR2 FQGNSA. CDR3 in amino acids: CASSRVGTEKLFF. The CDR3 DNA sequence: TGTGCCAGCAGCCGGGTGGGGACCGAAAAACTGTTTTTT.

This chain connects TRBV3-1 to TRBJ2-7; D perhaps matches TRBD1 (6 bases). V lost 3 bases and J 3 bases, leaving 9 bases between the germline ends. Germline V CDR1 and CDR2: LGHDT, YNNKEL (reference sequence). This CDR3 region has 13 residues. Written as DNA, the CDR3 is TGTGCCAGCAGCCACGGACAGAACTACGAGCAGTACTTC. Its protein is CASSHGQNYEQYF.

Only a few counts were recorded for this clonotype. This chain uses TRBV4-2 with TRBJ2-3; D may be TRBD2 (6 bases). Trimming removed 0 bases at V and 4 bases at J, with 11 bases between. The CDR3 spans 15 residues. CDR1 LGHNA and CDR2 YNFKEQ come from the germline V gene. Here the CDR3 DNA reads TGTGCCAGCAGCCAAGAGGGGGGTAGCCCAGATACGCAGTATTTT. Translated, it gives CASSQEGGSPDTQYF.

The chain combines TRBV20-1 with TRBJ1-6; D gene unclear. The ends were cut back, 3 bases at V and 5 bases at J, with 11 bases in the middle. The length of the CDR3 is 14 residues. Germline V gene lookup returns CDR1 DFQATT and CDR2 SNEGSKA (reference sequence). CDR3 bases: TGCAGTGCTAGGGGCGTTTTAAATAATTCACCCCTCCACTTT. Residues: CSARGVLNNSPLHF.

This clonotype was seen ten or more times. The chain employs TRBV12-3 or TRBV12-4 and TRBJ2-1; 9 bases line up with TRBD2. This CDR3 has 14 residues. J lost 6 bases, V lost 1 base, and 1 base had no gene match. This CDR3 reads CASSLVAGVNEQFF. The CDR3 bases are TGTGCCAGCAGTTTAGTAGCGGGAGTCAATGAGCAGTTCTTC.

The chain couples TRBV15 to TRBJ1-1, with D possibly being TRBD1 (6 bases). Germline V gives CDR1 LNHNV, CDR2 YYDKDF (reference sequence). CDR3 length: 14 residues. V lost 1 base to trimming and J lost 4 bases, with 10 bases between them. CDR3 in amino acids: CATSRVGAITEAFF. DNA of the CDR3: TGTGCCACCAGCAGAGTGGGGGCTATCACTGAAGCTTTCTTT.

In its sample, this clonotype was seen many times. The CDR3: CASSPMPGQKTYEQYF. CDR3 bases: TGTGCCAGCAGCCCGATGCCGGGACAGAAAACCTACGAGCAGTACTTC. The chain links TRBV7-9 to TRBJ2-7; 7 bases match TRBD1. The V gene end was trimmed by 5 bases and the J gene end by 2 bases; junction bases not matched to a gene: 12. Germline lookup yields CDR1 SEHNR and CDR2 FQNEAQ (reference sequence). The CDR3 runs 16 residues.

The gene calls are TRBV5-1 and TRBJ1-2; D is possibly TRBD1 (5 bases). Deletions cut 5 bases from V and 2 bases from J, with 13 bases between. Germline lookup yields CDR1 SGHRS and CDR2 YFSETQ. The CDR3 sequence is 14 residues long. CDR3 in amino acids: CASRQAAANYGYTF. In DNA form, the CDR3 reads TGCGCCAGCAGACAGGCGGCGGCGAACTATGGCTACACCTTC.

This clonotype was counted only a few times. The chain joins TRBV6-4 to TRBJ2-3, with 8 bases matching TRBD2. V lost 7 bases to trimming and J lost 1 base; unmatched junction nucleotides: 7. CDR1 is MRHNA and CDR2 is SNTAGT in the germline V gene. This CDR3 has 15 amino acids. The CDR3: CASMGAGEGTDTQYF. The CDR3 bases are TGTGCCAGCATGGGAGCGGGAGAAGGCACAGATACGCAGTATTTT.

V usage is TRBV3-1 and J usage is TRBJ1-2; perhaps TRBD1 as D (5 bases). The length of the CDR3 is 14 residues. Germline assignment: CDR1 LGHDT and CDR2 YNNKEL (reference sequence). V dropped 4 bases and J dropped 7 bases, with 16 bases sitting between them. CDR3 nucleotide sequence: TGTGCCAGCAGCCGTAAAACAGGAATGGGTGGCTACACCTTC. It is translated as CASSRKTGMGGYTF.